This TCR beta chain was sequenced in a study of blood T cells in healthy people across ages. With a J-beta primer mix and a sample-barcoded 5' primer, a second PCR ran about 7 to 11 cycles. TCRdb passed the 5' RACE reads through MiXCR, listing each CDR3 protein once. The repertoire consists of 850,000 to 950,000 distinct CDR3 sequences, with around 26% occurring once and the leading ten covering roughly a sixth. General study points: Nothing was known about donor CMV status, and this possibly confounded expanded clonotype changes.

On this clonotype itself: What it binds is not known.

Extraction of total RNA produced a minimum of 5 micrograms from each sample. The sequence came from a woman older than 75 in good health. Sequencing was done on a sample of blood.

The CDR3 DNA follows: TGCAGTGCTAGAGCCTACCCCCCTAGCGGATGGGGCGTCGAGCAGTACTTC. Translating it yields CSARAYPPSGWGVEQYF. The rearrangement joins TRBV20-1 to TRBJ2-7; 7 nucleotides match TRBD2. Germline trimming cut 1 base from V and 6 bases from J; bases unmatched to any gene: 18. Germline CDR1 and CDR2: DFQATT and SNEGSKA (reference sequence). The CDR3 covers 17 residues.